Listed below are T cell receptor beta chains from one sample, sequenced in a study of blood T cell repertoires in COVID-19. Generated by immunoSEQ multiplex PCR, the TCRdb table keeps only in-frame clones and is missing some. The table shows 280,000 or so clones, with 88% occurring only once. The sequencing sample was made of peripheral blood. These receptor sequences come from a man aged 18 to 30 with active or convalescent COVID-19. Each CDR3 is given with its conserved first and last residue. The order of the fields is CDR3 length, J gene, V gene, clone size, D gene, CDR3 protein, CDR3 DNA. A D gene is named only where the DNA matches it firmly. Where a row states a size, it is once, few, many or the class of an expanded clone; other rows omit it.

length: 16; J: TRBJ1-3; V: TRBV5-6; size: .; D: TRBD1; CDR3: CASSLVTGGNRNTIYF; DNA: TGTGCCAGCAGCTTGGTTACAGGGGGGAATAGAAACACCATATATTTT
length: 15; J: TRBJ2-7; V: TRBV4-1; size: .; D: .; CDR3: CASSQVLARADEQYF; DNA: TGCGCCAGCAGCCAAGTATTGGCCAGGGCCGACGAGCAGTACTTC
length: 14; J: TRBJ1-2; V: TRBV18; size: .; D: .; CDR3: CASSPSGFAGVATF; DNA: TGTGCCAGCTCACCATCGGGCTTTGCAGGGGTGGCTACCTTC
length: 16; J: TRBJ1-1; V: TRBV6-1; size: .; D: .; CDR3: CASSGRDGRVNTEAFF; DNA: TGTGCCAGCAGTGGCCGGGACGGGAGAGTGAACACTGAAGCTTTCTTT
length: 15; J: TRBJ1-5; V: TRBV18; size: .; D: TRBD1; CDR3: CASSPSGQGRQPQHF; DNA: TGTGCCAGCTCACCATCCGGACAGGGCCGTCAGCCCCAGCATTTT
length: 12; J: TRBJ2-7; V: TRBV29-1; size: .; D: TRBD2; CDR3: CSVASGSYEQYF; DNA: TGCAGCGTTGCTAGCGGCTCCTACGAGCAGTACTTC
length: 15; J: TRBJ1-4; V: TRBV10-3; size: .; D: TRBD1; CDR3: CAISDSGQGDEKLFF; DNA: TGTGCCATCAGTGATTCTGGGCAGGGGGATGAAAAACTGTTTTTT
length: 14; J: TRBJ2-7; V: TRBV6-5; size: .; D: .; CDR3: CASGTGTLSYEQYF; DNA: TGTGCCAGCGGAACCGGGACACTTTCCTACGAGCAGTACTTC
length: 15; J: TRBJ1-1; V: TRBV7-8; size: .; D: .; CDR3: CASRSRTRWDTEAFF; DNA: TGTGCCAGCAGGAGTCGAACTAGGTGGGACACTGAAGCTTTCTTT
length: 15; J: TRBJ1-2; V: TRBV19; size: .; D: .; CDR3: CASSLTYSGLDGYTF; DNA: TGTGCCAGTAGTCTCACTTACTCAGGGCTTGATGGCTACACCTTC
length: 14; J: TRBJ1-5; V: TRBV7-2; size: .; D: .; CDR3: CASSLAQYNQPQHF; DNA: TGTGCCAGCAGCTTAGCCCAGTACAATCAGCCCCAGCATTTT
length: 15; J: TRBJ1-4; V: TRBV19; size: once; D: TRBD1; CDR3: CASSAAGTENEKLFF; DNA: TGTGCCAGTAGTGCCGCCGGGACAGAAAATGAAAAACTGTTTTTT
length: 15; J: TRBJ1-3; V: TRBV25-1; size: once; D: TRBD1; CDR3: CASSELRTGGFTIYF; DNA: TGTGCCAGCAGTGAACTGAGAACAGGGGGCTTCACCATATATTTT
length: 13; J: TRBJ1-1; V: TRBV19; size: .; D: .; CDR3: CASSLGALTEAFF; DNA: TGTGCCAGTAGCTTGGGGGCCCTCACTGAAGCTTTCTTT
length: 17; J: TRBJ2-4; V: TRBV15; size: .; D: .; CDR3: CATSRVKSLIAKNIQYF; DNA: TGTGCCACCAGCAGAGTGAAGAGCCTAATAGCCAAAAACATTCAGTACTTC
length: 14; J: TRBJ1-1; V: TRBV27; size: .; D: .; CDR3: CASSFAPTVTEAFF; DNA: TGTGCCAGCAGTTTTGCTCCAACGGTAACTGAAGCTTTCTTT
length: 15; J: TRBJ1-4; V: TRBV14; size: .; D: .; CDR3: CASSRGQNFNEKLFF; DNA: TGTGCCAGCAGCCGCGGACAGAACTTTAATGAAAAACTGTTTTTT
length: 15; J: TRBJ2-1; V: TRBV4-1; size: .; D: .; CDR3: CASSQPGQLYNEQFF; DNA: TGCGCCAGCAGCCAACCGGGACAACTCTACAATGAGCAGTTCTTC
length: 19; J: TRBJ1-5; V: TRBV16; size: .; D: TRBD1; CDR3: CASSRRNMNQGARNQPQHF; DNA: TGTGCCAGCAGCCGAAGAAATATGAATCAGGGGGCTAGGAATCAGCCCCAGCATTTT
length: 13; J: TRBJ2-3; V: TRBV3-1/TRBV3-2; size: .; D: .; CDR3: CASSQGASDTQYF; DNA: TGTGCCAGCAGCCAGGGGGCGTCAGATACGCAGTATTTT
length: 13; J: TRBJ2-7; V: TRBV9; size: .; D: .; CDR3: CASSPTSSYEQYF; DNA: TGTGCCAGCAGCCCTACGAGCTCCTACGAGCAGTACTTC
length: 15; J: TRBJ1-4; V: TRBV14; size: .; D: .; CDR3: CASSQRTRLGEKLFF; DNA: TGTGCCAGCAGCCAAAGAACTAGACTTGGGGAAAAACTGTTTTTT
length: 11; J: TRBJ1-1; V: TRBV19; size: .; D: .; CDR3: CASSIAADTSF; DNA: TGTGCCAGTAGTATAGCGGCTGACACCTCCTTT
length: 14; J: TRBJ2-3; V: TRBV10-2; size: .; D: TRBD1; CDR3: CASSEQGGPDTQYF; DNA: TGCGCCAGCAGTGAACAGGGGGGCCCAGATACGCAGTATTTT
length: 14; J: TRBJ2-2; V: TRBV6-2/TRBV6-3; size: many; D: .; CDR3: CASSYGADTGELFF; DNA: TGTGCCAGCAGTTACGGGGCGGACACCGGGGAGCTGTTTTTT
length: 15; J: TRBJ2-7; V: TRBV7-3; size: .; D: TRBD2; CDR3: CASSPGEGPTYEQYF; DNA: TGTGCCAGCAGCCCCGGGGAGGGCCCTACCTACGAGCAGTACTTC
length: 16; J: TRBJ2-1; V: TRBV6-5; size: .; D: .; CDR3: CASSSWFRDSYNEQFF; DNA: TGTGCCAGCAGTTCTTGGTTCCGGGACTCCTACAATGAGCAGTTCTTC